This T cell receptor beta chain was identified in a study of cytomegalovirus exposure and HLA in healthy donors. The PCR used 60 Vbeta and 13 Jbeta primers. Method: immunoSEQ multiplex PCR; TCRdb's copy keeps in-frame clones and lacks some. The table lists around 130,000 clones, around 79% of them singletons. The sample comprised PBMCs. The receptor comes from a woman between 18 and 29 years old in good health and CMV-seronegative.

The CDR3 loop is CAWMRVYEQYF. The CDR3 coding sequence is TGTGCCTGGATGAGGGTCTACGAGCAGTACTTC. The chain combines TRBV30 with TRBJ2-7; possibly TRBD2 for D (5 bases). Germline loops: CDR1 GTSNPN, CDR2 SVGIG (reference sequence). The CDR3 runs 11 residues. Deletions cut 4 bases from V and 3 bases from J, with 7 bases between.